One and the same sample provided the 24 T cell receptor beta chains below, sequenced in a study of CD8 T cells in ankylosing spondylitis (dated by TCRdb to the late 2010s). Overall results and qualifications from the work: A TCR beta motif made up of seven or eight highly homologous amino acid variants appeared to be characteristic of blood from ankylosing spondylitis patients.

Library generation was performed with 5' RACE. This sample was sequenced with an Illumina HiSeq 2500. TCRdb reprocessed the public reads (quality trimming at Q25 with fastp, clone calling with MiXCR) and kept in-frame beta chains. Rows merge per CDR3 protein into single entries with the most common DNA and genes. In this sample the table shows about 90,000 distinct CDR3 sequences, around 8.3% of which occur a single time. The ten largest clones capture 25% to 35% of the sample. Their antigens are not known. What was sequenced was blood, either unsorted or a sorted T cell fraction (not recorded which). The receptors shown here come from a male donor with ankylosing spondylitis.

The chain recombines TRBV10-2 with TRBJ2-7; 9 nucleotides agree with TRBD1. The CDR3 covers 14 residues. The J segment lost 7 bases and the V segment lost 6 bases, leaving 10 bases of the junction unmatched. Germline CDR1 WSHSY, CDR2 SAAADI. This chain's CDR3 is CASRTRDRVREQYF. DNA for the CDR3: TGCGCCAGCAGGACCCGGGACAGGGTGAGGGAGCAGTACTTC.

The genes are TRBV10-1 and TRBJ2-7, with 7 nucleotides matching TRBD1. Trimming cost V 6 bases and J 6 bases; bases outside gene matches: 8. The CDR3 loop spans 13 amino acids. Looked up from germline, CDR1 is WNHNN and CDR2 is SYGVQD (reference sequence). CDR3 in amino acids: CASSDLQGPEQYF. Here the CDR3 DNA reads TGCGCCAGCAGCGACTTACAGGGGCCCGAGCAGTACTTC.

This clonotype has at least ten counts. The rearrangement joins TRBV20-1 to TRBJ2-1; 11 nucleotides agree with TRBD2. Germline V gene lookup returns CDR1 DFQATT and CDR2 SNEGSKA (reference sequence). J was trimmed by 2 bases and V by 0 bases; bases with no gene match: 6. The CDR3 spans 17 residues. CDR3 protein: CSARDRSGRAPYNEQFF. CDR3 DNA sequence: TGCAGTGCTAGAGATCGTAGCGGGAGGGCACCCTACAATGAGCAGTTCTTC.

This clonotype has at least ten counts. CDR3 bases: TGTGCCAGCAGTTTATTCAGGACCCAAGAGACCCAGTACTTC. This gives the protein CASSLFRTQETQYF. The chain carries TRBV12-3 or TRBV12-4 and TRBJ2-5; D call uncertain. The germline V and J ends were trimmed by 2 bases and 1 base, with 8 bases remaining between them. The CDR3 loop spans 14 amino acids.

This clonotype was seen at least ten times. The rearrangement uses TRBV7-2 and TRBJ2-3; 7 bases fit TRBD2. The CDR3 extends over 15 amino acids. J was trimmed by 2 bases and V by 4 bases; bases with no gene match: 6. Germline CDR1 is SGHTA and CDR2 is FQGNSA. CDR3 coding DNA: TGTGCCAGCAGCTCACTAGCGCTTTTCACAGATACGCAGTATTTT. As protein: CASSSLALFTDTQYF.

The chain carries TRBV28 and TRBJ2-1; TRBD2 aligns across 9 bases. The junction had 4 bases not matched to a gene; V was cut back by 1 base and J by 9 bases. CDR1 MDHEN and CDR2 SYDVKM come from the germline V gene. CDR3 length: 14 residues. The CDR3 nucleotides read TGTGCCAGCAGTTTATCCGGACTAGCGAGTGAGCAGTTCTTC. It yields the protein CASSLSGLASEQFF.

There are many counts of this clonotype. The J gene is TRBJ2-7, the V gene TRBV6-6, with D tentatively TRBD2 (6 bases). This CDR3 is 12 amino acids long. V lost 6 bases and J 4 bases, leaving 10 bases between the germline ends. CDR1 and CDR2 from the germline V gene are MNHNY and SVGAGI (reference sequence). The CDR3 loop reads CASSPAGYEQYV. As DNA, the CDR3 is TGTGCCAGCAGCCCAGCGGGTTACGAGCAGTACGTC.

V is TRBV7-8 and J is TRBJ2-3, with D possibly being TRBD2 (5 bases). CDR3 size: 15 residues. V gave up 5 bases and J gave up 4 bases, with 16 bases separating them. Per the germline V gene, CDR1 is SGHVS and CDR2 is FQNEAQ. CDR3 coding DNA: TGTGCCAGCAGCCCCACACTAGGAGTCCCAGATACGCAGTATTTT. Protein sequence: CASSPTLGVPDTQYF.

This clonotype was found many times. The V call is TRBV20-1, the J call TRBJ2-1, with 8 bases identical to TRBD2. Germline values: CDR1 DFQATT, CDR2 SNEGSKA (reference sequence). The length of the CDR3 is 14 residues. The V and J ends lost 4 bases and 3 bases, in that order; junction bases with no gene match: 5. CDR3 bases: TGCAGTGCTATGAGCGGGAGTGACTACAATGAGCAGTTCTTC. Residues: CSAMSGSDYNEQFF.

This clonotype was counted a few times. V gene TRBV10-1 combines with J gene TRBJ2-3; tentative D call: TRBD1 (5 bases). Trimming took 3 bases from V and 0 from J, leaving 10 bases between them. Germline V CDR1 and CDR2: WNHNN, SYGVQD (reference sequence). This CDR3 is 15 amino acids long. Here the CDR3 reads CASSDGQGSTDTQYF. In DNA, the CDR3 is TGCGCCAGCAGTGACGGGCAGGGAAGCACAGATACGCAGTATTTT.

The chain carries TRBV27 and TRBJ2-4; no clear D. The germline V gene has CDR1 MNHEY and CDR2 SMNVEV (reference sequence). This CDR3 comprises 13 residues. V shed 5 bases and J shed 0 bases, with 5 bases lying between them. The CDR3 here is CASSRRAKNIQYF. DNA of the CDR3: TGTGCCAGCAGTAGGAGAGCCAAAAACATTCAGTACTTC.

The rearrangement links TRBV15 to TRBJ2-1; TRBD2 aligns across 7 bases. In germline, CDR1 is LNHNV, CDR2 YYDKDF (reference sequence). The CDR3 loop spans 15 amino acids. V was pared by 3 bases and J by 9 bases, with 11 bases of the junction left unmatched. CDR3: CATSSLLERDVEQFF. The DNA for the CDR3 is TGTGCCACCAGCAGTCTATTAGAGCGGGATGTTGAGCAGTTCTTC.

This clonotype was detected many times. V is TRBV28 and J is TRBJ2-2, with TRBD2 matching over 13 bases. CDR3 length equals 15 residues. With V trimmed by 8 bases and J by 4 bases, 4 bases remained unmatched. CDR1 and CDR2 from the germline V gene are MDHEN and SYDVKM. CDR3 sequence: CASHGLAGVTGELFF. The CDR3 nucleotides read TGTGCCAGCCATGGACTAGCGGGAGTCACCGGGGAGCTGTTTTTT.

This clonotype was seen ten or more times. The gene calls are TRBV7-2 and TRBJ2-7; 7 positions agree with TRBD1. V was clipped by 3 bases and J by 5 bases; unmatched bases: 10. Germline V gene lookup returns CDR1 SGHTA and CDR2 FQGNSA. The CDR3 is made up of 15 amino acids. The CDR3 here is CASSFSPGQPDEQYV. CDR3 nucleotides: TGTGCCAGCAGCTTCAGTCCGGGACAGCCTGACGAGCAGTACGTC.

The chain joins TRBV5-1 to TRBJ1-5; no clear D gene. Per the germline V gene, CDR1 is SGHRS and CDR2 is YFSETQ. V was shortened by 0 bases and J by 0 bases, with 10 bases between the two germline ends. The CDR3 is made up of 16 amino acids. The DNA of the CDR3 is TGCGCCAGCAGCTTGGAAGGGTACAATAGCAATCAGCCCCAGCATTTT. Its translation: CASSLEGYNSNQPQHF.

This clonotype was counted a single time. The rearrangement uses TRBV7-7 and TRBJ2-7, with 7 bases aligning to TRBD1. Germline V gives CDR1 SSHAT, CDR2 FNYEAQ (reference sequence). The V gene end was trimmed by 7 bases and the J gene end by 3 bases; junction bases not matched to a gene: 15. The CDR3 extends over 16 amino acids. CDR3 protein: CASIPPGGHCFYEQYV. The CDR3 nucleotides are TGTGCCAGCATTCCCCCAGGGGGACACTGTTTCTACGAGCAGTACGTC.

This clonotype was counted ten times or more. The rearrangement links TRBV20-1 to TRBJ2-3, with 8 positions matching TRBD2. There are 16 residues in the CDR3. With V trimmed by 2 bases and J by 4 bases, 11 bases remained unmatched. Germline V gene sequence: CDR1 DFQATT, CDR2 SNEGSKA (reference sequence). CDR3: CSARMSGAGDADTQYF. CDR3 DNA: TGCAGTGCTAGAATGTCAGGAGCGGGAGACGCAGATACGCAGTATTTT.

This clonotype was observed at least ten times. V is TRBV27 and J is TRBJ2-7, with D possibly TRBD1 on 6 matching bases. CDR3 length: 12 amino acids. Trimming left V 6 bases short and J 4 bases short, with 10 bases between. The germline V gene encodes CDR1 MNHEY and CDR2 SMNVEV (reference sequence). CDR3 coding DNA: TGTGCCAGCAGCAAAGGACAGTACGAGCAGTACGTC. Translated: CASSKGQYEQYV.

This clonotype was counted at least ten times. V gene TRBV15 combines with J gene TRBJ1-6, with D perhaps TRBD1 (6 bases). The CDR3 runs to 15 residues. The germline V gene encodes CDR1 LNHNV and CDR2 YYDKDF (reference sequence). Trimming left V 3 bases short and J 9 bases short, with 15 bases between. The chain's CDR3 is CATSSPRGMFSPLHF. Here the CDR3 DNA reads TGTGCCACCAGCAGTCCCAGGGGAATGTTTTCACCCCTCCACTTT.

This clonotype was observed many times. The V call is TRBV24-1, the J call TRBJ1-5; the D is unclear. Trimming pared 3 bases from V and 2 bases from J, leaving 10 bases between. The CDR3 is made up of 15 amino acids. Germline values: CDR1 KGHDR, CDR2 SFDVKD. The CDR3 sequence is CATSDDPGGNQPQHF. CDR3 DNA sequence: TGTGCCACCAGTGATGACCCTGGGGGCAATCAGCCCCAGCATTTT.

This clonotype has a handful of counts. The chain combines TRBV6-1 with TRBJ2-7; possibly TRBD2 for D (5 bases). This CDR3 is 14 amino acids long. V dropped 5 bases and J dropped 2 bases, with 13 bases sitting between them. Germline values: CDR1 MNHNS, CDR2 SASEGT. The CDR3 reads CASSLFPGTYEQYV. In DNA form, the CDR3 reads TGTGCCAGCAGTCTGTTCCCGGGAACCTACGAGCAGTACGTC.

The chain is built from TRBV20-1 and TRBJ1-2; D unclear. V was pared by 2 bases and J by 0 bases, with 7 bases between. Germline CDR1 DFQATT, CDR2 SNEGSKA (reference sequence). The CDR3 is 13 residues long. The CDR3 spells CSARIPANYGYTF. CDR3 coding DNA: TGCAGTGCTAGAATCCCAGCTAACTATGGCTACACCTTC.

This clonotype was observed at least ten times. V usage is TRBV9 and J usage is TRBJ2-1; D is uncertain. Germline CDR1 and CDR2: SGDLS and YYNGEE. The V and J ends lost 0 bases and 4 bases respectively, with 5 bases between them. The CDR3 has 13 residues. CDR3 sequence: CASSVASYNEQFF. The CDR3 region has the DNA TGTGCCAGCAGCGTAGCCTCTTACAATGAGCAGTTCTTC. The variable domain in full, with the rest retrieved from reference TRBV9 and TRBJ2-1, is DSGVTQTPKHLITATGQRVTLRCSPRSGDLSVYWYQQSLDQGLQFLIQYYNGEERAKGNILERFSAQQFPDLHSELNLSSLELGDSALYFCASSVASYNEQFFGPGTRLTVL.

V usage is TRBV28 and J usage is TRBJ2-7, with D uncertain. The germline gives CDR1 MDHEN, CDR2 SYDVKM. This CDR3 comprises 13 residues. The germline V and J ends were trimmed by 5 bases and 5 bases, with 13 bases remaining between them. The CDR3 DNA follows: TGTGCCAGCAGTCCTCCTGGACGGGACGAGCAGTACGTC. Translating gives CASSPPGRDEQYV.